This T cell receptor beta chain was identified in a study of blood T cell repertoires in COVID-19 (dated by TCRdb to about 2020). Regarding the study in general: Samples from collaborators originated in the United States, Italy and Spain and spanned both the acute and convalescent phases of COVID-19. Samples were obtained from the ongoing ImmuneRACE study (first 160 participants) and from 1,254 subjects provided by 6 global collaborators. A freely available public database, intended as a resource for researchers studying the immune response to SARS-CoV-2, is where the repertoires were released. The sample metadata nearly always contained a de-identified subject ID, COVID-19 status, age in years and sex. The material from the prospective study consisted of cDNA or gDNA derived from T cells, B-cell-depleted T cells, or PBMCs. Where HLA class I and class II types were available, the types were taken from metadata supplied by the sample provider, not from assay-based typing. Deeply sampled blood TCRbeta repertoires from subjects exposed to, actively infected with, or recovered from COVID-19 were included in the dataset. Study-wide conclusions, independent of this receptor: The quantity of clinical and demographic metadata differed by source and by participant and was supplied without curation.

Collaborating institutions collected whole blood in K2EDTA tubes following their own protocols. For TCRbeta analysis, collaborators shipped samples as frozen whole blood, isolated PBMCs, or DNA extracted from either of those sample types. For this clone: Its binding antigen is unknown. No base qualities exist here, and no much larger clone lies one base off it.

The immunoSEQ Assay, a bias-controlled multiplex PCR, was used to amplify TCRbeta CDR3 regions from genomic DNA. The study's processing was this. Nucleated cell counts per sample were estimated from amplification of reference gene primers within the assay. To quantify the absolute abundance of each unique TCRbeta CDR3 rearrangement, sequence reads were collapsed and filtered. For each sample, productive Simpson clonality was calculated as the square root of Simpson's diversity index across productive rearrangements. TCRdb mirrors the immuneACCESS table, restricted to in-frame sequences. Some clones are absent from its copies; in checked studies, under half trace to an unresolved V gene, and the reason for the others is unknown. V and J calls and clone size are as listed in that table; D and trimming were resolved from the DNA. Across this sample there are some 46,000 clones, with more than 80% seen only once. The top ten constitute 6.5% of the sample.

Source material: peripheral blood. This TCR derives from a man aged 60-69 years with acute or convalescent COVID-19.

In nucleotides, the sequence is TGTGCCAGCAGCCCGGGACAGGGTGATCAGCCCCAGCATTTT. Its protein product is CASSPGQGDQPQHF. The sequence links TRBV5-8 to TRBJ1-5, and 9 bases in between align with TRBD1. The CDR3, cysteine through phenylalanine, is 14 amino acids long. The retained sequence is limited to the CDR3, 42 bases, with the frame set at the first base. V is trimmed back by 4 bases and J by 5 bases, and the junction contains 4 bases that no gene match accounts for. The germline V gene yields SGHTS for CDR1 and YDEGEE for CDR2.